This TCR beta chain was recovered during a study of shared clonotypes between healthy human individuals. Study-wide points: Between a handful of donors, naive CD4 clonotypes were shared at a level of around 5.1%.

Naivety among CD8 cells was defined by CD45RO negativity and positive CCR7 selection, thereby excluding terminally differentiated effector memory CD45RA+ cells. Nashville, Tennessee was home to all donors, each a Caucasian adult. Comment on this clone: Its antigen remains unknown. This same CDR3 is encoded by further DNA sequences in the sample.

TCRdb's table, derived via immunoSEQ multiplex PCR, lists solely in-frame clones and lacks some. The table has about 750,000 clones, roughly 92% seen once. CDR3 size: 14 residues. In germline, CDR1 is MNHEY, CDR2 SMNVEV (reference sequence). V lost 0 bases and J lost 3, with 9 bases in between. The chain joins TRBV27 to TRBJ2-7; D is unresolved. This TCR came from a man under 40 in good health. Sequencing was performed on naive CD8+ T cells sorted from blood. Written as DNA, the CDR3 is TGTGCCAGCAGTTTATCGTCGGGCAGCTACGAGCAGTACTTC. Residues: CASSLSSGSYEQYF.